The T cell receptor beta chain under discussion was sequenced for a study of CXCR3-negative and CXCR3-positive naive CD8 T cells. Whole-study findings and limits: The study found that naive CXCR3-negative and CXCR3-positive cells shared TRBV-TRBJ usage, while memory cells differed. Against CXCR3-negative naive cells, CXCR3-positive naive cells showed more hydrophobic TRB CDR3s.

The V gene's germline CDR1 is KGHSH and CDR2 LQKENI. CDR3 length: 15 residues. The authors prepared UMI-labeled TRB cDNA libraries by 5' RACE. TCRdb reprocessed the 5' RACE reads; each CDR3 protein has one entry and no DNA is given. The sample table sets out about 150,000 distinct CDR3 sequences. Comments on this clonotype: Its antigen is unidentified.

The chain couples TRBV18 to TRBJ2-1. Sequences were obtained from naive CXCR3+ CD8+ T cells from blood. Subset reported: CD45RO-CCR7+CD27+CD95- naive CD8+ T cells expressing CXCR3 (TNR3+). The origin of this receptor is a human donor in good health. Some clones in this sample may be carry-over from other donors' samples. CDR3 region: CASSPIPKVEDEQFF.